This entry concerns a single T cell receptor beta chain. Its antigen is not identified. The sample comes from a study of T-cell memory formation after mild COVID-19. Study-level points and caveats: Day 15 to 85 contracting clones showed balanced CD4/CD8; later expanders leaned CD4+.

TCRdb itself ran the 5' RACE reads through MiXCR, one entry per CDR3 protein. Seen here are approximately 35,000 distinct CDR3 sequences, over 20% observed once, and the top ten hold about 1.6%. Germline assignment: CDR1 MGHRA and CDR2 YSYEKL. The V gene lost 3 bases and the J gene lost 6 bases, with 14 bases spanning the gap. The CDR3 is made up of 14 amino acids. The sequence came from an adult who had mild COVID-19 (a few samples of this study predate the infection). Cell type and time point are not known. The chain employs TRBV4-1 and TRBJ1-2; D remains ambiguous. Sequencing used PBMCs or a T cell subset sorted from them (not recorded which). The CDR3 DNA reads as TGCGCCAGCAGCCAGGCCGGAACAGCGGATGGCTACACCTTC. The encoded protein is CASSQAGTADGYTF.